The next 5 T cell receptor beta chains were all read from a single sample in a study of blood T cell repertoires in COVID-19. Here immunoSEQ multiplex PCR was the method, and the copy in TCRdb shows in-frame clones only, minus some. The repertoire holds about 81,000 clones, with around 92% as singletons. The sequenced sample consisted of peripheral blood. The receptors were gathered from a woman between 50 and 59 years old in a cohort sampled during active COVID-19.

This chain links TRBV28 with TRBJ2-7, with 10 bases that match TRBD1. CDR1 and CDR2 from the germline V gene are MDHEN and SYDVKM. This CDR3 has 16 amino acids. V gave up 5 bases and J gave up 4 bases; unmatched junction bases: 11. The CDR3 reads CASSPPTGQGRYEQYF. CDR3 nucleotides: TGTGCCAGCAGTCCCCCGACGGGACAGGGGAGGTACGAGCAGTACTTC.

The J gene is TRBJ2-7, the V gene TRBV7-9; 8 positions match TRBD1. Per the germline V gene, CDR1 is SEHNR and CDR2 is FQNEAQ (reference sequence). V shed 4 bases, J shed 5 bases, and the junction held 10 bases outside the gene matches. This CDR3 has 15 residues. The CDR3 DNA sequence: TGTGCCAGCAGCTACGGACAGGGCTCCCTCAACGAGCAGTACTTC. Encoded protein: CASSYGQGSLNEQYF.

The chain couples TRBV18 to TRBJ2-5, with D hard to call. The germline CDR1 and CDR2 sequences are KGHSH and LQKENI. V lost 6 bases, J lost 2 bases, and 10 bases lay in between. This CDR3 comprises 13 residues. The chain's CDR3 is CASSAAAQETQYF. As DNA, the CDR3 is TGTGCCAGCTCGGCGGCAGCACAAGAGACCCAGTACTTC.

The chain has TRBV27 and TRBJ2-7, with 8 positions matching TRBD1. The CDR3 is made up of 14 amino acids. J was trimmed by 1 base and V by 7 bases; bases with no gene match: 6. Germline V gene sequence: CDR1 MNHEY, CDR2 SMNVEV (reference sequence). CDR3 in DNA: TGTGCCAGCAAATTAGGACAGGGTTCCTACGAGCAGTACTTC. Translating it yields CASKLGQGSYEQYF.

The J gene is TRBJ1-2, the V gene TRBV7-9; 8 bases fit TRBD1. Germline CDR1 reads SEHNR; CDR2 reads FQNEAQ (reference sequence). The ends lost 5 bases at V and 7 bases at J; junction bases unmatched: 3. This CDR3 has 12 residues. CDR3 coding DNA: TGTGCCAGCAGCGTCGGGACAGGTGGCTACACCTTC. This gives the protein CASSVGTGGYTF. Together with reference TRBV7-9 and TRBJ1-2, the CDR3 gives the full variable domain: DTGVSQNPRHKITKRGQNVTFRCDPISEHNRLYWYRQTLGQGPEFLTYFQNEAQLEKSRLLSDRFSAERPKGSFSTLEIQRTEQGDSAMYLCASSVGTGGYTFGSGTRLTVV.